This TCR beta chain came from a study of T cells expressing NK-cell markers. Study context: Cells sorted as CD3+CD56+NKG2C+, CD3+CD56+NKG2C- and CD3+CD56-NKG2C+ T cells supplied the TCR beta repertoires. Study observations and caveats: Roughly 6 donors showed dominant NKG2C+ clonotypes comprising roughly 1.0-7.5% of their CD8+ T cells.

TCRdb reanalyzed the 5' RACE reads and collapses them to one entry per CDR3 protein, without DNA. Its table records about 460,000 distinct CDR3 sequences. Details on this clonotype: Its target is not known.

Germline-derived CDR1 and CDR2 are ENHRY and SYGVKD. This CDR3 has 17 amino acids. The receptor comes from a woman in her 50s in good health. The V call is TRBV10-3, the J call TRBJ2-1; TCRdb lists TRBD2, though no DNA is available to test this call. The sequenced sample consisted of blood T cells: a sorted CD56 or NKG2C T cell subset, CD4+ or CD8+ T cells, or bulk PBMC T cells (not recorded which). CDR3 residues: CAISEGTSGRRNNEQFF.